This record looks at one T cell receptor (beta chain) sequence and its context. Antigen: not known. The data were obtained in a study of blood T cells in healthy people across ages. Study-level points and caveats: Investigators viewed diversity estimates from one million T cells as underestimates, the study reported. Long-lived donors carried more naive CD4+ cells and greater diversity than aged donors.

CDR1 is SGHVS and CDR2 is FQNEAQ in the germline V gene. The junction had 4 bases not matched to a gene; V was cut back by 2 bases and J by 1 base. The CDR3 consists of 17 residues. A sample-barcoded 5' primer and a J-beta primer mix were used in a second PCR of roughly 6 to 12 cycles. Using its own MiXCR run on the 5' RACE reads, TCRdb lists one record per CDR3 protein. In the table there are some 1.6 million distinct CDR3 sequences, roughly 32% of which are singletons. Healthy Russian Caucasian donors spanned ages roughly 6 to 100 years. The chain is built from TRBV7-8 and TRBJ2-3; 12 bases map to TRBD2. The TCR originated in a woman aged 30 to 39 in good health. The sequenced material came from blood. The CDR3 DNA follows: TGTGCCAGCAGCTTAAGACTAGCGGGAGCAGGCACAGATACGCAGTATTTT. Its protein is CASSLRLAGAGTDTQYF.